This T cell receptor (beta chain) was captured by sequencing in a study of vaccination effects on CD4 cells after COVID-19. Under the ViraFEST assay, PBMC were stimulated with viral peptide pools so that antigen-specific CD4+ T cells expanded. Sequencing was performed afterwards. When roughly eleven days of culture had elapsed, CD4+ T cells were isolated. The individual was infected with SARS-CoV-2 between March and December 2020, as confirmed by PCR. About this clone: Its antigen remains unknown.

Measured with immunoSEQ multiplex PCR; TCRdb has only the in-frame clones, and not every one. This sample has about 40,000 clones, with around 67% found just once. The CDR3 has 13 residues. Between the trimmed V and J ends, which lost 11 bases and 0 bases, there was a span of 11 bases. Germline-derived CDR1 and CDR2 are MNHNY and SVGAGI (reference sequence). This specimen was CD4+ T cells from PBMCs cultured with a peptide pool, taken before COVID-19 vaccination. The V call is TRBV6-6, the J call TRBJ1-3; TRBD1 is a possible D gene (6 bases). This receptor was taken from a human donor who had a prior SARS-CoV-2 infection. This chain's CDR3 is CAAGVSSGNTIYF. DNA of the CDR3: TGTGCCGCAGGGGTTAGCTCTGGAAACACCATATATTTT.